This T cell receptor beta chain derives from a study of T cells in Graves' hyperthyroidism and ophthalmopathy. Study outcomes and limitations: Most thyroid clonotypes expanded above 0.001 appeared in blood too. The model foresaw ophthalmopathy a median roughly 6 months prior to onset.

Exclusion criteria comprised uncontrolled infection, other autoimmune disease, pregnancy or lactation. Clinical symptoms, serum thyroxine and TRAb, thyroid ultrasound and orbital computed tomography together formed the diagnostic basis. The CDR3 contains 14 residues. Trimming at V came to 5 bases and at J to 4 bases, leaving 7 bases not matched to a gene. Germline CDR1 reads SGHVS; CDR2 reads FNYEAQ. This clonotype was detected many times. Its antigen is unknown. Template material for amplifying TCR beta CDR3 regions consisted of RNA transcripts. Carried out on the TCR CDR3, a first-round RT-PCR used the HTBI primer set. Via MiXCR, TCRdb re-called the multiplex PCR reads, giving one row per CDR3 protein. In the table there are around 760,000 distinct CDR3 sequences, around 40% of which are singletons.

This chain joins TRBV7-6 and TRBJ1-2; 7 bases map to TRBD1. Sequences were obtained from blood. The sequence was collected from a woman aged 40 to 49 with Graves' hyperthyroidism. CDR3 sequence (DNA): TGTGCCAGCAGCCCGGGACAGCTCACCTATGGCTACACCTTC. Translating it yields CASSPGQLTYGYTF.